This T cell receptor beta chain originates from a study of shared clonotypes between healthy human individuals. Sequenced by immunoSEQ multiplex PCR; TCRdb stores in-frame clones only, minus some. The sample consists of some 580,000 clones, more than 95% of them appearing once. CD45RO-negative, CCR7-positively selected cells formed the naive CD8 fraction, excluding terminally differentiated effector memory CD45RA+ cells. This receptor was identified in a man aged 30 to 45 in good health. Sequencing was carried out using naive CD8+ T cells sorted from blood.

The CDR3 coding sequence is TGTGCCAGCAGCTTGGGGGGACTAGCAGATACGCAGTATTTT. Its protein is CASSLGGLADTQYF. V gene TRBV5-4 combines with J gene TRBJ2-3, with 8 bases lining up with TRBD2. CDR1 and CDR2 from the germline V gene are SGHNT and YYREEE (reference sequence). The CDR3 is 14 residues long. V was pared by 0 bases and J by 4 bases, with 1 base of the junction left unmatched.